One sample yielded the 12 T cell receptor beta chains listed below, sequenced in a study of vaccination and CD4 T cells after COVID-19. Regarding treatment: approximately 9-day PBMC culture with coronavirus spike peptide pools or control peptides (ViraFEST assay). Researchers used the Oncomine TCR Beta short-read assay to sequence DNA from cultured CD4+ T cells. TCRdb passed the PCR reads through MiXCR, listing each CDR3 protein once. The top ten hold 3.5% to 4.5% of the sample, which has fewer than 20,000 distinct CDR3 sequences, around 53% seen once. Their target antigens are unknown. The specimen was CD4+ T cells from blood, cultured in vitro, collected before SARS-CoV-2 vaccination. These receptors all come from a human donor who had recovered from COVID-19.

The chain is built from TRBV20-1 and TRBJ2-3; 12 bases line up with TRBD2. Looked up from germline, CDR1 is DFQATT and CDR2 is SNEGSKA (reference sequence). This CDR3 is 16 amino acids long. The trim removed 6 bases at V and 0 bases at J, leaving 7 bases unmatched. The CDR3 DNA reads as TGCAGTGCCACTAGCGGGAGGACGAGGAGCACAGATACGCAGTATTTT. Protein sequence: CSATSGRTRSTDTQYF.

This clonotype was seen a few times. CDR3 protein: CASRSGGLGYGYTF. The CDR3 DNA reads as TGTGCCAGCAGGTCCGGAGGCCTAGGCTATGGCTACACCTTC. The rearrangement links TRBV6-1 to TRBJ1-2; D call uncertain. V lost 6 bases and J lost 4, with 15 bases in between. Germline V lookup: CDR1 MNHNS, CDR2 SASEGT. The CDR3 contains 14 residues.

This chain connects TRBV20-1 to TRBJ1-2, with 11 positions matching TRBD1. Germline CDR1 is DFQATT and CDR2 is SNEGSKA (reference sequence). Trimming cost V 3 bases and J 3 bases; bases outside gene matches: 18. CDR3 length: 19 residues. DNA for the CDR3: TGCAGTGCTAGGGTCCCTCTTGGGACAGGGGGACGGGGAGACTATGGCTACACCTTC. Translated, it gives CSARVPLGTGGRGDYGYTF.

This clonotype appeared a few times. The chain links TRBV28 to TRBJ1-6; D is perhaps TRBD1 (5 bases). Trimming took 6 bases from V and 6 from J, leaving 18 bases between them. The CDR3 is made up of 16 amino acids. Germline lookup yields CDR1 MDHEN and CDR2 SYDVKM. CDR3 nucleotides: TGTGCCAGCAGGTCTCAGGGCTCCCTACTTAATTCACCCCTCCACTTT. The encoded protein is CASRSQGSLLNSPLHF. Full variable domain (remainder filled in from reference TRBV28 and TRBJ1-6): DVKVTQSSRYLVKRTGEKVFLECVQDMDHENMFWYRQDPGLGLRLIYFSYDVKMKEKGDIPEGYSVSREKKERFSLILESASTNQTSMYLCASRSQGSLLNSPLHFGNGTRLTVT.

This clonotype was seen more than once but under ten times. This chain uses TRBV10-3 with TRBJ2-5; D may be TRBD1 (6 bases). The CDR3 runs to 15 residues. Germline lookup yields CDR1 ENHRY and CDR2 SYGVKD. Deletions cut 6 bases from V and 2 bases from J, with 16 bases between. The CDR3 region is CAIRVSDRLQETQYF. The CDR3 DNA reads TGTGCCATCAGGGTAAGCGACAGGCTACAAGAGACCCAGTACTTC.

This clonotype was picked up a small number of times. The rearrangement links TRBV7-2 to TRBJ2-7; 12 bases agree with TRBD2. The CDR3 has 16 residues. Trimming removed 9 bases from V and 4 bases from J; junction bases left unmatched: 13. The germline CDR1 and CDR2 sequences are SGHTA and FQGNSA. The DNA of the CDR3 is TGTGCCAGTTCCCTCTCCCGGACTAGCGGGGCGTACGAGCAGTACTTC. This codes for CASSLSRTSGAYEQYF.

The chain is built from TRBV7-9 and TRBJ1-5, with 10 bases lining up with TRBD1. The CDR3 is 15 residues long. With V trimmed by 4 bases and J by 5 bases, 5 bases remained unmatched. The germline V gene encodes CDR1 SEHNR and CDR2 FQNEAQ (reference sequence). The CDR3 loop is CASSSGQGFHQPQHF. CDR3 in DNA: TGTGCCAGCAGCTCGGGACAGGGGTTCCATCAGCCCCAGCATTTT.

The V call is TRBV25-1, the J call TRBJ2-7, with D tentatively TRBD2 (6 bases). The CDR3 is 14 amino acids. Germline-derived CDR1 and CDR2 are MGHDK and SYGVNS. The V end was cut by 2 bases, the J end by 1 base, with 9 bases between. The CDR3 spells CASSEMGGSYEQYF. For the CDR3, the DNA is TGTGCCAGCAGTGAAATGGGAGGTTCCTACGAGCAGTACTTC.

The chain recombines TRBV5-6 with TRBJ1-2; no firm D call. Germline-derived CDR1 and CDR2 are SGHDT and YYEEEE. Trimming took 5 bases from V and 3 from J, leaving 17 bases between them. This CDR3 comprises 15 residues. The CDR3 region has the DNA TGTGCCAGCAGAAGAGGATCTCCTCGGGACTATGGCTACACCTTC. Translated, it gives CASRRGSPRDYGYTF.

The chain recombines TRBV20-1 with TRBJ1-3, with a weak D call TRBD1 (5 bases). With 0 bases removed from V and 0 bases from J, the gap between germline ends came to 9 bases. The CDR3 covers 15 residues. Germline lookup yields CDR1 DFQATT and CDR2 SNEGSKA (reference sequence). CDR3 nucleotide sequence: TGCAGTGCTAGAGATCACAGGAGCTCTGGAAACACCATATATTTT. Its protein product is CSARDHRSSGNTIYF.

This rearrangement joins TRBV11-2 to TRBJ2-1, with D tentatively TRBD2 (6 bases). Trimming took off 11 bases at V and 3 bases at J, with 20 bases between the two ends. Germline assignment: CDR1 SGHAT and CDR2 FQNNGV. CDR3 length: 15 residues. The CDR3 DNA follows: TGTGCCTGCACTTCGGGTGGCGGGAACTACAATGAGCAGTTCTTC. Translating it yields CACTSGGGNYNEQFF.

The chain combines TRBV19 with TRBJ2-1, with D perhaps assigned TRBD1 or TRBD2 (5 bases each). The V end was cut by 3 bases, the J end by 9 bases, with 9 bases between. The CDR3 totals 12 residues. In germline, CDR1 is LNHDA, CDR2 SQIVND (reference sequence). CDR3 protein: CASSMLRGEQFF. The CDR3 DNA sequence: TGTGCCAGTAGTATGTTGAGGGGTGAGCAGTTCTTC.